The clone carrying this TCR beta chain was seen many times. What it recognizes is unknown. This entry comes from a study of molecular identifiers for immune sequencing clone quantification. Study observations and caveats: Highly expanded clone sizes could be underestimated through barcode sharing by identical TCR molecules.

TCRdb analysed the PCR reads with MiXCR anew, one entry per CDR3 protein. The sample carries 300,000 to 400,000 distinct CDR3 sequences, roughly a quarter recorded once. Germline V gives CDR1 MNHEY, CDR2 SMNVEV (reference sequence). The CDR3 length is 13 residues. Trimming cost V 1 base and J 6 bases, with 10 bases left between them. The sequence was obtained from a human donor in good health. Some libraries in this study had Jurkat cell RNA spiked in. The sample comprised naive CD8+ T cells from blood, with Jurkat cell RNA spiked in. Indicated subset: FACS-sorted CD8+CD4-CCR7+CD45RA+ naive T cells. The V gene is TRBV27, the J gene TRBJ2-7, with no clear D. CDR3 in DNA: TGTGCCAGCAGTTTATGGTCAAGAGGCGAGCAGTACTTC. Amino acids: CASSLWSRGEQYF.